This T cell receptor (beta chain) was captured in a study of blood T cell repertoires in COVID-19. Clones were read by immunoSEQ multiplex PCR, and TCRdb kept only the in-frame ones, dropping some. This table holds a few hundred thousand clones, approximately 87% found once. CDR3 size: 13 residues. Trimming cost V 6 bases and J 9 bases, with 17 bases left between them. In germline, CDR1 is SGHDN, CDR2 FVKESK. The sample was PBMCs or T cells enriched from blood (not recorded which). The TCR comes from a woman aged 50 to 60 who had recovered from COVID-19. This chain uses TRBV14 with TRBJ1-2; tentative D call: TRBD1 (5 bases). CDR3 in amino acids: CASRWGGDESYTF. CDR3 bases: TGTGCCAGCAGATGGGGCGGGGATGAGAGCTACACCTTC. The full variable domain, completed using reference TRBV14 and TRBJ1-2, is EAGVTQFPSHSVIEKGQTVTLRCDPISGHDNLYWYRRVMGKEIKFLLHFVKESKQDESGMPNNRFLAERTGGTYSTLKVQPAELEDSGVYFCASRWGGDESYTFGSGTRLTVV.